This entry lists 10 T cell receptor beta chains sequenced from one sample in a study of T-cell reconstitution after alpha-beta-depleted transplantation in children. The library targeted TCRbeta and was prepared with unique molecular identifiers. One entry per CDR3 protein results from TCRdb running MiXCR on the PCR reads. The table shows approximately 400,000 distinct CDR3 sequences, with approximately 11% occurring only once. This material consisted of PBMCs from the stem cell graft donor, taken from the stem cell graft. All receptors come from a human donor who donated a stem cell graft to a child with acute myeloid leukemia.

This clonotype occurred many times. The chain has TRBV6-1 and TRBJ2-1, with 9 bases aligning to TRBD2. This CDR3 is 16 amino acids long. V was pared by 6 bases and J by 2 bases, with 8 bases of the junction left unmatched. Germline V lookup: CDR1 MNHNS, CDR2 SASEGT. CDR3 sequence reads: CASSRGLAGPYNEQFF. DNA of the CDR3: TGTGCCAGCAGCCGGGGGCTAGCGGGACCCTACAATGAGCAGTTCTTC.

This clonotype was counted ten times or more. The chain is built from TRBV6-1 and TRBJ1-1, with a possible D match to TRBD1 (6 bases). CDR3 size: 14 residues. Germline CDR1 reads MNHNS; CDR2 reads SASEGT. The ends were cut back, 6 bases at V and 2 bases at J, with 13 bases in the middle. The CDR3 region has the DNA TGTGCCAGCAGCGGCGGACAGAGAAACACTGAAGCTTTCTTT. Its protein product is CASSGGQRNTEAFF.

The V call is TRBV6-1, the J call TRBJ2-7; D might be TRBD2 (10 bases). V was shortened by 6 bases and J by 4 bases, with 19 bases between the two germline ends. The V gene's germline CDR1 is MNHNS and CDR2 SASEGT. There are 15 residues in the CDR3. The CDR3, as DNA: TGTGCCAGCAGACTAGCGGGACAGGGAGTGTACGAGCAGTACTTC. It specifies CASRLAGQGVYEQYF.

This clonotype was counted between two and nine times. J is TRBJ2-1 and V is TRBV20-1; 10 nucleotides agree with TRBD2. V was pared by 0 bases and J by 0 bases, with 2 bases of the junction left unmatched. The CDR3 consists of 16 residues. Germline V gene lookup returns CDR1 DFQATT and CDR2 SNEGSKA (reference sequence). The CDR3 DNA reads TGCAGTGCTAGAGAGGCTAGCGGGAGCTCCTACAATGAGCAGTTCTTC. Its protein product is CSAREASGSSYNEQFF.

This clonotype was seen a few times. The rearrangement links TRBV11-1 to TRBJ2-1; the D gene is possibly TRBD2 (5 bases). The germline V gene encodes CDR1 SGHAT and CDR2 FQDESV (reference sequence). V was pared by 6 bases and J by 3 bases, with 12 bases between. CDR3 length: 14 residues. For the CDR3, the DNA is TGTGCCAGCAGACGGGATCCTGACTACAATGAGCAGTTCTTC. It is translated as CASRRDPDYNEQFF.

The rearrangement uses TRBV10-3 and TRBJ2-7, with 9 bases lining up with TRBD2. This CDR3 region has 15 residues. Trimming removed 1 base from V and 2 bases from J; junction bases left unmatched: 3. Germline CDR1 ENHRY, CDR2 SYGVKD. DNA of the CDR3: TGTGCCATCAGTGAGTTAGCGGGGGCCACCTACGAGCAGTACTTC. This encodes CAISELAGATYEQYF.

There are a few counts of this clonotype. The V gene is TRBV20-1, the J gene TRBJ2-1; 8 nucleotides line up with TRBD2. This CDR3 is 15 amino acids long. Per the germline V gene, CDR1 is DFQATT and CDR2 is SNEGSKA (reference sequence). The V gene end was trimmed by 6 bases and the J gene end by 0 bases; junction bases not matched to a gene: 7. CDR3 coding DNA: TGCAGTGCCCGACCGGGGGGGAGCTCCTACAATGAGCAGTTCTTC. As protein: CSARPGGSSYNEQFF.

The V call is TRBV11-2, the J call TRBJ2-7; D remains ambiguous. Deletions cut 2 bases from V and 0 bases from J, with 5 bases between. Germline CDR1 reads SGHAT; CDR2 reads FQNNGV. The CDR3 contains 13 residues. This chain's CDR3 is CASSLLRSYEQYV. The CDR3, as DNA: TGTGCCAGCAGCTTACTACGCTCCTACGAGCAGTACGTC.

This clonotype has just a few counts. The chain joins TRBV2 to TRBJ2-7; D may be TRBD2 (5 bases). This CDR3 comprises 15 residues. V was trimmed by 5 bases and J by 6 bases, leaving 20 bases between them. CDR1 is SNHLY and CDR2 is FYNNEI in the germline V gene. Here the CDR3 reads CASSPQSVRGSEQYF. CDR3 nucleotide sequence: TGTGCCAGCAGTCCACAATCCGTTCGGGGTAGCGAGCAGTACTTC.

The chain links TRBV20-1 to TRBJ2-1; 10 positions agree with TRBD2. Germline CDR1 reads DFQATT; CDR2 reads SNEGSKA (reference sequence). There are 15 residues in the CDR3. V was pared by 5 bases and J by 1 base, with 5 bases of the junction left unmatched. The CDR3 region has the DNA TGCAGTGCTTCCATGACTAGCGGGTCCTACAATGAGCAGTTCTTC. Protein product: CSASMTSGSYNEQFF.